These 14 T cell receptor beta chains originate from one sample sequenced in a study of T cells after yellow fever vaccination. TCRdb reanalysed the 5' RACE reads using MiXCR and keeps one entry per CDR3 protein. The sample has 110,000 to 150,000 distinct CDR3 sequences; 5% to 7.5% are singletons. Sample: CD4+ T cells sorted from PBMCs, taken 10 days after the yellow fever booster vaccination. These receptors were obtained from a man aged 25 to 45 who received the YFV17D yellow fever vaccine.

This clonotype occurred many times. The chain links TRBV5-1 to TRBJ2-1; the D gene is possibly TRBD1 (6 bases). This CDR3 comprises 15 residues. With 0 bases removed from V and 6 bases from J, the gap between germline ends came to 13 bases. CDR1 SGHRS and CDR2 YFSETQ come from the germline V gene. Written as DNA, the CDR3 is TGCGCCAGCAGCTTGGGGGGGACAAATGGCAATGAGCAGTTCTTC. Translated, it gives CASSLGGTNGNEQFF.

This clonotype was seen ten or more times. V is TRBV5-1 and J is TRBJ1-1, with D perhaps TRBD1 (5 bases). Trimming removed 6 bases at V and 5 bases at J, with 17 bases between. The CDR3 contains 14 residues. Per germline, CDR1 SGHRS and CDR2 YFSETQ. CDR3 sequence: CASKVVGDWTEAFF. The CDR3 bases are TGCGCCAGCAAGGTGGTGGGGGATTGGACTGAAGCTTTCTTT.

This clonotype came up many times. This chain's CDR3 is CASSLTERGEQYF. CDR3 in DNA: TGCGCCAGCAGCTTGACTGAACGGGGAGAGCAGTACTTC. The chain combines TRBV5-1 with TRBJ2-7, with a tentative D call TRBD2 (5 bases). The CDR3 loop spans 13 amino acids. Deletions cut 1 base from V and 7 bases from J, with 12 bases between. Germline CDR1 is SGHRS and CDR2 is YFSETQ.

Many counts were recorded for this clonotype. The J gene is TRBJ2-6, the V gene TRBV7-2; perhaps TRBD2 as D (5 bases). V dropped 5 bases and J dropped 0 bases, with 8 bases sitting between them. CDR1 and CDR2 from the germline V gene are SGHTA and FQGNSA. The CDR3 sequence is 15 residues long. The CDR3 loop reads CASSPGNSGANVLTF. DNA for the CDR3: TGTGCCAGCAGCCCCGGGAACTCTGGGGCCAACGTCCTGACTTTC.

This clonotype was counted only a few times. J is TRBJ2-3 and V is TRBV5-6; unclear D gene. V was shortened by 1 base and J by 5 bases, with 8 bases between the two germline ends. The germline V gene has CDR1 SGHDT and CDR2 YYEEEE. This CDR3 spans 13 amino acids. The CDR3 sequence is CASSLTVKDTQYF. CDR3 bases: TGTGCCAGCAGCTTGACAGTAAAAGATACGCAGTATTTT.

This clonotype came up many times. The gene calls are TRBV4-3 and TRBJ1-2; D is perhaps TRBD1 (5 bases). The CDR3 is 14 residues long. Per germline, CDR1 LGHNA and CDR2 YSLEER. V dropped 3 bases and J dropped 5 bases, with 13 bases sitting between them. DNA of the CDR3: TGCGCCAGCAGCCACGAGGGGAGGGGATATGGCTACACCTTC. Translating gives CASSHEGRGYGYTF.

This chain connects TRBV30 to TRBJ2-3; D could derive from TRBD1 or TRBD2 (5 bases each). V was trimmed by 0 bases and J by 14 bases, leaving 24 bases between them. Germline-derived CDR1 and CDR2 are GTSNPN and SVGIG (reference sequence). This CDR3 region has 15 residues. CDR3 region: CAWSVLGRTKTRRYF. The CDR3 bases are TGTGCCTGGAGTGTACTCGGGCGGACAAAAACTAGAAGGTATTTT.

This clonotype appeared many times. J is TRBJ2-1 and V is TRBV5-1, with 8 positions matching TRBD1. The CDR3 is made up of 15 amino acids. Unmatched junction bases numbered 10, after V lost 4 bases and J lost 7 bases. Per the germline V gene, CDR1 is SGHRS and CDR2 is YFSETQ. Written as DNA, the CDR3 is TGCGCCAGCAGCCCGGCCCTGGACAGGGCTAATGAGCAGTTCTTC. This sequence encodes CASSPALDRANEQFF.

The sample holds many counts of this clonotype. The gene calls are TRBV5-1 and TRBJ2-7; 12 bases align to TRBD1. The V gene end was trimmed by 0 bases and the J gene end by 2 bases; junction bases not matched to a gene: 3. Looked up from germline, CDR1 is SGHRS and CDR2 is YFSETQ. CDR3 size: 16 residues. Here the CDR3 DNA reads TGCGCCAGCAGCTTGGGGGGACAGGGGGCAACCTACGAGCAGTACTTC. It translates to CASSLGGQGATYEQYF.

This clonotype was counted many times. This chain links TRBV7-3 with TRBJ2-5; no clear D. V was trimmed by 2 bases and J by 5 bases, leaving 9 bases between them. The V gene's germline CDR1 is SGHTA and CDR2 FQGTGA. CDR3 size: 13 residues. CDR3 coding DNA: TGTGCCAGCAGCTTAGCCAGATGGGAGACCCAGTACTTC. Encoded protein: CASSLARWETQYF.

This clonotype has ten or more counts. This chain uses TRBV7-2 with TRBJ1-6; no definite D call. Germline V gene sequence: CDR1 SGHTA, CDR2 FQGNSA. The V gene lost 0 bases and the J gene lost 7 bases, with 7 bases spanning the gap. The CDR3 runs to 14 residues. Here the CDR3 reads CASSLASSNSPLHF. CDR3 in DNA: TGTGCCAGCAGCTTAGCTTCGTCAAATTCACCCCTCCACTTT.

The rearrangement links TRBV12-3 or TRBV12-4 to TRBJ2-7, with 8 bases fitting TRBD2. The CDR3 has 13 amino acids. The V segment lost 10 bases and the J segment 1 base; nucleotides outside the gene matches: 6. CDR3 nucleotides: TGTGCCACCAAGAGCGGGGGTTCCTACGAGCAGTACTTC. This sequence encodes CATKSGGSYEQYF.

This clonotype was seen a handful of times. The CDR3 spells CASSLSGQGGYTF. CDR3 nucleotide sequence: TGCGCCAGCAGCTTGTCGGGACAGGGTGGCTACACCTTC. The chain carries TRBV5-1 and TRBJ1-2; TRBD1 aligns across 9 bases. The CDR3 is 13 residues long. Germline CDR1 is SGHRS and CDR2 is YFSETQ. V shed 1 base and J 7 bases; nucleotides not matched to a gene: 2.

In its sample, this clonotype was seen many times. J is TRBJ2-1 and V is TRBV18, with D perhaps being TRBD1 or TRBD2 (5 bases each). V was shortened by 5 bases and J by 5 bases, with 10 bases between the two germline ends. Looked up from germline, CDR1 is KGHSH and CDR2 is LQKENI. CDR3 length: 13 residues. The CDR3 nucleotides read TGTGCCAGCTCAGCTGGGACGGACAATGAGCAGTTCTTC. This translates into CASSAGTDNEQFF.